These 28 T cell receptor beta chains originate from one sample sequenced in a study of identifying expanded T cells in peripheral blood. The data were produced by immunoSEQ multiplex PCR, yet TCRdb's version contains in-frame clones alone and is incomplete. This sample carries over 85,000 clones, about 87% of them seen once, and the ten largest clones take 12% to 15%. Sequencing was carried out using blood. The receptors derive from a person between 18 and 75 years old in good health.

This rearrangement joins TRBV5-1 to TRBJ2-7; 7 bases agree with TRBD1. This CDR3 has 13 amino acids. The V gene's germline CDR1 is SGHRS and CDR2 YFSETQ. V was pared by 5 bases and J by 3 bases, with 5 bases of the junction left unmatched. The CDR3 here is CASRETGYYEQYF. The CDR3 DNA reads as TGCGCCAGCAGAGAGACAGGGTACTACGAGCAGTACTTC.

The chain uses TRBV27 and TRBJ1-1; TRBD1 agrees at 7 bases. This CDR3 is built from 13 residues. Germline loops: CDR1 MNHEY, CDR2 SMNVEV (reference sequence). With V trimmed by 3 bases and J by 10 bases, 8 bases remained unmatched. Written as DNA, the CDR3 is TGTGCCAGCAGTTTGGAGACAGGGTTTAGAGCTTTCTTT. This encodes CASSLETGFRAFF.

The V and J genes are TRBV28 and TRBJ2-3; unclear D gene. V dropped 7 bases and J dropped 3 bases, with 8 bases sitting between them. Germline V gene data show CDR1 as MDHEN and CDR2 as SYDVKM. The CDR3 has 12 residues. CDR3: CASKDGTDTQYF. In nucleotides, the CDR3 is TGTGCCAGCAAGGACGGAACAGATACGCAGTATTTT.

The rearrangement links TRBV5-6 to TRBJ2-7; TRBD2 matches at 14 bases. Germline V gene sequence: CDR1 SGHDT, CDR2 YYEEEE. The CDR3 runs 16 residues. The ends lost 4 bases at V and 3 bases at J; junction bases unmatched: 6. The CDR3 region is CASSQGGTSGGYEQYF. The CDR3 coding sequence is TGTGCCAGCAGCCAAGGAGGGACTAGCGGGGGCTACGAGCAGTACTTC.

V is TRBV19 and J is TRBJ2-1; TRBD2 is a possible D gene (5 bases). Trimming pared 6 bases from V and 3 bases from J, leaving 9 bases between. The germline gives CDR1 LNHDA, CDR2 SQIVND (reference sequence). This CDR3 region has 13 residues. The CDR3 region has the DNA TGTGCCAGTAGCGTCGGGGACTACAATGAGCAGTTCTTC. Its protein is CASSVGDYNEQFF.

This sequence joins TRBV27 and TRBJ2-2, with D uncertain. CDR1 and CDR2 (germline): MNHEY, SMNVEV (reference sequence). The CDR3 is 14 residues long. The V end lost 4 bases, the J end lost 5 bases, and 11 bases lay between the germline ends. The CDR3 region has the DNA TGTGCCAGCAGTTCACGACGGTTAACCGGGGAGCTGTTTTTT. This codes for CASSSRRLTGELFF.

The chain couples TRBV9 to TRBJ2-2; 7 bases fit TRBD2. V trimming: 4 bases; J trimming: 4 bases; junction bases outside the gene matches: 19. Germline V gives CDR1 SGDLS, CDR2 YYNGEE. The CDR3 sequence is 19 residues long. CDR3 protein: CASSFSGRTGGPSTGELFF. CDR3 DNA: TGTGCCAGCAGCTTTAGTGGGCGGACGGGAGGACCGAGCACCGGGGAGCTGTTTTTT. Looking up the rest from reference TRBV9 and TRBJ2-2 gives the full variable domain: DSGVTQTPKHLITATGQRVTLRCSPRSGDLSVYWYQQSLDQGLQFLIQYYNGEERAKGNILERFSAQQFPDLHSELNLSSLELGDSALYFCASSFSGRTGGPSTGELFFGEGSRLTVL.

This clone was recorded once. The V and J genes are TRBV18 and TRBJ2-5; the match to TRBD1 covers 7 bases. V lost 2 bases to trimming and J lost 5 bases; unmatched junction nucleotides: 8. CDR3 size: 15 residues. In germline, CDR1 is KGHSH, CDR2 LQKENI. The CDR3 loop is CASSPEDRVWETQYF. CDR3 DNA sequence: TGTGCCAGCTCACCAGAAGACAGGGTTTGGGAGACCCAGTACTTC. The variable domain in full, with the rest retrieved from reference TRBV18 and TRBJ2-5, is NAGVMQNPRHLVRRRGQEARLRCSPMKGHSHVYWYRQLPEEGLKFMVYLQKENIIDESGMPKERFSAEFPKEGPSILRIQQVVRGDSAAYFCASSPEDRVWETQYFGPGTRLLVL.

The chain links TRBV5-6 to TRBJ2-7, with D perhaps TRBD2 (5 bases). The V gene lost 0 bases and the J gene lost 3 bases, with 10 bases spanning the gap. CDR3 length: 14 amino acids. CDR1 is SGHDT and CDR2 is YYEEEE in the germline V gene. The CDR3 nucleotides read TGTGCCAGCAGCTTGGCCGGGGTACTCTACGAGCAGTACTTC. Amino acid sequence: CASSLAGVLYEQYF.

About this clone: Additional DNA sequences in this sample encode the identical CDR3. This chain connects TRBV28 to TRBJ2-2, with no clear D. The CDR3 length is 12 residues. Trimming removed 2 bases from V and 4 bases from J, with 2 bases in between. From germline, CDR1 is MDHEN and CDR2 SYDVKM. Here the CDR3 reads CASSLTTGELFF. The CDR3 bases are TGTGCCAGCAGTTTAACCACCGGGGAGCTGTTTTTT.

The CDR3 bases are TGCGCCAGCAGCTTGGGACAGGGATCCGGGGCCAACGTCCTGACTTTC. This translates into CASSLGQGSGANVLTF. The chain carries TRBV5-1 and TRBJ2-6, with TRBD1 matching over 7 bases. Germline-derived CDR1 and CDR2 are SGHRS and YFSETQ. The CDR3 has 16 amino acids. V was pared by 0 bases and J by 4 bases, with 4 bases of the junction left unmatched.

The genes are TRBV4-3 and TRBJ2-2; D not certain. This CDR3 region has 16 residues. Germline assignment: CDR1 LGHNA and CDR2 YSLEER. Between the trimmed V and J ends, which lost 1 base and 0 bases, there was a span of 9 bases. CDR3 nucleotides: TGCGCCAGCAGCCAAGTTTGGGGTGCGAACACCGGGGAGCTGTTTTTT. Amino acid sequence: CASSQVWGANTGELFF.

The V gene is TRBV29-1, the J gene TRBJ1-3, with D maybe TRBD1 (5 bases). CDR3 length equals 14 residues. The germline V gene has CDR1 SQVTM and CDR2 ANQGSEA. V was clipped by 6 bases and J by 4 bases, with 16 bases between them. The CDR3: CSVGSTVSGNTIYF. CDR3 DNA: TGCAGCGTGGGGTCGACAGTGTCGGGAAACACCATATATTTT.

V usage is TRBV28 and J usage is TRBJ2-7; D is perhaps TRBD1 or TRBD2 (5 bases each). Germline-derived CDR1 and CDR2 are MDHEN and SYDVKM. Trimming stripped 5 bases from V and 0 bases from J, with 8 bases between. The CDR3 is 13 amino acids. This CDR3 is CASSRDPSYEQYF. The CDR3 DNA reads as TGTGCCAGCAGTCGGGACCCCTCCTACGAGCAGTACTTC. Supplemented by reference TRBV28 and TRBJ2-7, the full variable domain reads DVKVTQSSRYLVKRTGEKVFLECVQDMDHENMFWYRQDPGLGLRLIYFSYDVKMKEKGDIPEGYSVSREKKERFSLILESASTNQTSMYLCASSRDPSYEQYFGPGTRLTVT.

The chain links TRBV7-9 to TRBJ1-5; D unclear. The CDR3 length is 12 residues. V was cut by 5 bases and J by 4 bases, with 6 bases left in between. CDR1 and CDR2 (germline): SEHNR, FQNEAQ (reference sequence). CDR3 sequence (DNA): TGTGCCAGCAGCCAAGTTAATCAGCCCCAGCATTTT. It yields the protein CASSQVNQPQHF.

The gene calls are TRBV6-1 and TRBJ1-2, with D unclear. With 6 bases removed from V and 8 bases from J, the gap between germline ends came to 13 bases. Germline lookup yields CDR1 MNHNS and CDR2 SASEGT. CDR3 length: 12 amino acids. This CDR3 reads CASSATYWGYTF. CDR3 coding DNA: TGTGCCAGCAGCGCGACGTATTGGGGCTACACCTTC.

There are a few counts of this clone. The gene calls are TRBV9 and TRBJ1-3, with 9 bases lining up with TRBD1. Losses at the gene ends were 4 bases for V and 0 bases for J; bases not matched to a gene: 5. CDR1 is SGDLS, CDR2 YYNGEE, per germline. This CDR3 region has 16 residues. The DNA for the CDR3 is TGTGCCAGCAGCACAGGACAGGGGAACTCTGGAAACACCATATATTTT. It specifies CASSTGQGNSGNTIYF.

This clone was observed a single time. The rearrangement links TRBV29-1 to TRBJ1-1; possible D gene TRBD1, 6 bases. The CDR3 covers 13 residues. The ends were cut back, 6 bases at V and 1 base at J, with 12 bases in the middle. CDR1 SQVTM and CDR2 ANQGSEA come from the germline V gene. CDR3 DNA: TGCAGCGTCCACCGGGACAAGAACACTGAAGCTTTCTTT. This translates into CSVHRDKNTEAFF. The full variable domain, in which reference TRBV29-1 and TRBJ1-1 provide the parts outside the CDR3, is SAVISQKPSRDICQRGTSLTIQCQVDSQVTMMFWYRQQPGQSLTLIATANQGSEATYESGFVIDKFPISRPNLTFSTLTVSNMSPEDSSIYLCSVHRDKNTEAFFGQGTRLTVV.

The CDR3, as DNA: TGTGCCAGCAGTTTGGACAGGGGGTTTAAGGAGACCCAGTACTTC. Amino acid sequence: CASSLDRGFKETQYF. The chain is built from TRBV7-9 and TRBJ2-5; 10 bases line up with TRBD1. This CDR3 has 15 amino acids. Germline CDR1 and CDR2: SEHNR and FQNEAQ (reference sequence). Trimming removed 6 bases from V and 5 bases from J; junction bases left unmatched: 9.

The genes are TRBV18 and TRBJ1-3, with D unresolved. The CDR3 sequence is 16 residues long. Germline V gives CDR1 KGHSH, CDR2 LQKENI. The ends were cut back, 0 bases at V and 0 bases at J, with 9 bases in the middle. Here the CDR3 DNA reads TGTGCCAGCTCACCACCGTCAGCAAGCTCTGGAAACACCATATATTTT. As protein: CASSPPSASSGNTIYF.

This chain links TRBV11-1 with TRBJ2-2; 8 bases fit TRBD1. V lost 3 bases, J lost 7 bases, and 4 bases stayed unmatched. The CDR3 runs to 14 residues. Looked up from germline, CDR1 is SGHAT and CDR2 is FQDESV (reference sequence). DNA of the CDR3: TGTGCCAGCAGCTTGGGACAGGACTACGGGGAGCTGTTTTTT. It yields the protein CASSLGQDYGELFF.

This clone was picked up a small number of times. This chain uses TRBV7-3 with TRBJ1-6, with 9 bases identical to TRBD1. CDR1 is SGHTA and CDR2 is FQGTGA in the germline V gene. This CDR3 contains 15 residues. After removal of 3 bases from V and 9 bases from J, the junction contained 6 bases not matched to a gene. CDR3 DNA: TGTGCCAGCAGCTTGCTACAGGGGGCAGGTTCACCCCTCCACTTT. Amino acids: CASSLLQGAGSPLHF.

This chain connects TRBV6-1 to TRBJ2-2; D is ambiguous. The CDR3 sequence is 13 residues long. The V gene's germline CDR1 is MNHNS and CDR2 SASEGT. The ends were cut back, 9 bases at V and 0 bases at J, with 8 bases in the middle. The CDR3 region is CARENANTGELFF. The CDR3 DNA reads TGTGCCAGAGAAAATGCGAACACCGGGGAGCTGTTTTTT.

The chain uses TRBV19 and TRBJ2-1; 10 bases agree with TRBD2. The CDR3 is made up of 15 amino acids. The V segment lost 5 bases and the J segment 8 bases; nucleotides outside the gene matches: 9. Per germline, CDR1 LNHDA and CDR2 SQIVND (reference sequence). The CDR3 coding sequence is TGTGCCAGTAGTTTGCCTAGCGGGAGTAAGGATGAGCAGTTCTTC. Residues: CASSLPSGSKDEQFF. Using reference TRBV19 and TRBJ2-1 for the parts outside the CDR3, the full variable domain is DGGITQSPKYLFRKEGQNVTLSCEQNLNHDAMYWYRQDPGQGLRLIYYSQIVNDFQKGDIAEGYSVSREKKESFPLTVTSAQKNPTAFYLCASSLPSGSKDEQFFGPGTRLTVL.

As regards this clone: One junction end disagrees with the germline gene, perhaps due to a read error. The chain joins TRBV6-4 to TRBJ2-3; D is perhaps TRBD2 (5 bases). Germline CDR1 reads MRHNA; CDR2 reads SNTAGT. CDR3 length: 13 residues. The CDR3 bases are TGCGACTTAAGCGGAAAGACCTTAGATACGCAGTATTTT. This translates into CDLSGKTLDTQYF.

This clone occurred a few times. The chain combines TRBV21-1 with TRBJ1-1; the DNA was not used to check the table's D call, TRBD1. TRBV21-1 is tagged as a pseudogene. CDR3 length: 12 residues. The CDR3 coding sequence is TGTGCCAGCACCCCTAGGACAGGGGGAGCTTTCTTT. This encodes CASTPRTGGAFF.

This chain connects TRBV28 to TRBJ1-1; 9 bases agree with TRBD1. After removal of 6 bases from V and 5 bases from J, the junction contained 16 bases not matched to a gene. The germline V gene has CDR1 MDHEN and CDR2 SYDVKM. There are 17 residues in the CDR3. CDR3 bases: TGTGCCAGCAGGCCGACAGGGGGGGCTGGGGCGCTTACTGAAGCTTTCTTT. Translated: CASRPTGGAGALTEAFF.

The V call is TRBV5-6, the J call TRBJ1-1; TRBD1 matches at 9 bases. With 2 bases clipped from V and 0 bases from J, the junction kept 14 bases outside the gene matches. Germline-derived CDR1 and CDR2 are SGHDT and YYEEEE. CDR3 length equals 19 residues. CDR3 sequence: CASSFGTGMLRVMNTEAFF. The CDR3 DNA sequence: TGTGCCAGCAGCTTTGGGACAGGGATGTTGCGTGTCATGAACACTGAAGCTTTCTTT.